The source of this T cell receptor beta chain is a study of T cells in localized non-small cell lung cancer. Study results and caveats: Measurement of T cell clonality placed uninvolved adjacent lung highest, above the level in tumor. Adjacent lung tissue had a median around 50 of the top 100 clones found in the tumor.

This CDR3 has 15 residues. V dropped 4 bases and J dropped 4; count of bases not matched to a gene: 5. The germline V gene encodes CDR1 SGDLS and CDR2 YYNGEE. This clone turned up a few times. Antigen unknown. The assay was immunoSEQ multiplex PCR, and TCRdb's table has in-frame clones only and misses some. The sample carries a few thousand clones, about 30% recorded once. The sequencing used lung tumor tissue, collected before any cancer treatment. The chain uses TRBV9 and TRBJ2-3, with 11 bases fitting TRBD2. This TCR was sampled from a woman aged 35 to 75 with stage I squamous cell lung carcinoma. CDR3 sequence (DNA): TGTGCCAGCAGCCGTAGCGGGAGGGGGGCAGATACGCAGTATTTT. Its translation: CASSRSGRGADTQYF.